These 18 T cell receptor beta chains share one sample of origin, sequenced in a study of vaccination effects on CD4 cells after COVID-19. Having been cultured for about ten days, the cells underwent CD4+ T cell isolation. Two-dose BNT162b2 or mRNA-1273 vaccination was given to participants. These receptors have no known antigen. Measured with immunoSEQ multiplex PCR; TCRdb has only the in-frame clones, and not every one. The sample lists 72,000 or so clones, around 70% seen once, with under 2.5% in the top ten. Source: CD4+ T cells from PBMCs cultured without peptide, taken after COVID-19 vaccination. The receptors were gathered from a human donor who received a COVID-19 vaccine.

The chain has TRBV30 and TRBJ2-1, with D tentatively TRBD2 (5 bases). Trimming removed 4 bases from V and 0 bases from J, with 16 bases in between. This CDR3 has 16 amino acids. Looked up from germline, CDR1 is GTSNPN and CDR2 is SVGIG (reference sequence). The CDR3 region has the DNA TGTGCCTGGAATAAGAGGGCCTCAAGCTCCTACAATGAGCAGTTCTTC. It is translated as CAWNKRASSSYNEQFF.

The chain recombines TRBV20-1 with TRBJ2-3; no clear D. Germline V lookup: CDR1 DFQATT, CDR2 SNEGSKA (reference sequence). Trimming took 3 bases from V and 6 from J, leaving 16 bases between them. This CDR3 has 14 residues. The DNA for the CDR3 is TGCAGTGCTAGTCCCGATGGAGCGCACGATACGCAGTATTTT. Its protein product is CSASPDGAHDTQYF.

The J gene is TRBJ2-7, the V gene TRBV3-1 (or the pseudogene TRBV3-2); TRBD2 matches at 7 bases. With 1 base clipped from V and 0 bases from J, the junction kept 9 bases outside the gene matches. CDR1 LGHDT and CDR2 YNNKEL come from the germline V gene (reference sequence). The CDR3 loop spans 17 amino acids. The CDR3 sequence is CASSQATSEGSSYEQYV. CDR3 nucleotides: TGTGCCAGCAGCCAAGCTACTAGCGAGGGGAGCTCCTACGAGCAGTACGTC.

This chain uses TRBV30 with TRBJ1-2; 7 bases agree with TRBD1. The CDR3 runs 13 residues. Germline loops: CDR1 GTSNPN, CDR2 SVGIG (reference sequence). V dropped 2 bases and J dropped 6; count of bases not matched to a gene: 6. CDR3 nucleotides: TGTGCCTGGAGTAGGTGGACAGGTGATGGCTACACCTTC. Translating it yields CAWSRWTGDGYTF. The full variable domain, rest sourced from reference TRBV30 and TRBJ1-2, is SQTIHQWPATLVQPVGSPLSLECTVEGTSNPNLYWYRQAAGRGLQLLFYSVGIGQISSEVPQNLSASRPQDRQFILSSKKLLLSDSGFYLCAWSRWTGDGYTFGSGTRLTVV.

This chain joins TRBV25-1 and TRBJ2-2, with D perhaps assigned TRBD1 or TRBD2 (5 bases each). The CDR3 has 18 amino acids. Germline CDR1 reads MGHDK; CDR2 reads SYGVNS. V gave up 6 bases and J gave up 3 bases, with 23 bases separating them. The DNA for the CDR3 is TGTGCCAGCAGACCCAAGGTTAAGGGGAGTAATGACACCGGGGAGCTGTTTTTT. It encodes CASRPKVKGSNDTGELFF.

This clone turned up a few times. The chain is built from TRBV30 and TRBJ1-1; a possible D gene is TRBD1 (6 bases). The CDR3 runs 14 residues. The germline V and J ends were trimmed by 7 bases and 4 bases, with 19 bases remaining between them. Germline V gene data show CDR1 as GTSNPN and CDR2 as SVGIG (reference sequence). In DNA form, the CDR3 reads TGTGCCTCTACGGACAGCCCCGTGGGCACTGAAGCTTTCTTT. Residues: CASTDSPVGTEAFF. Looking up the rest from reference TRBV30 and TRBJ1-1 gives the full variable domain: SQTIHQWPATLVQPVGSPLSLECTVEGTSNPNLYWYRQAAGRGLQLLFYSVGIGQISSEVPQNLSASRPQDRQFILSSKKLLLSDSGFYLCASTDSPVGTEAFFGQGTRLTVV.

V usage is TRBV5-1 and J usage is TRBJ1-1; D might be TRBD1 (6 bases). V dropped 3 bases and J dropped 0 bases, with 15 bases sitting between them. The CDR3 contains 16 residues. Germline V gives CDR1 SGHRS, CDR2 YFSETQ. The CDR3 region has the DNA TGCGCCAGCAGCTCGATGGTCGGACAGATGAACACTGAAGCTTTCTTT. It yields the protein CASSSMVGQMNTEAFF. Based on the CDR3 plus reference TRBV5-1 and TRBJ1-1, the full variable domain is KAGVTQTPRYLIKTRGQQVTLSCSPISGHRSVSWYQQTPGQGLQFLFEYFSETQRNKGNFPGRFSGRQFSNSRSEMNVSTLELGDSALYLCASSSMVGQMNTEAFFGQGTRLTVV.

This chain uses TRBV24-1 with TRBJ2-1; D may be TRBD1 (6 bases). This CDR3 comprises 15 residues. The germline V gene has CDR1 KGHDR and CDR2 SFDVKD. V was trimmed by 3 bases and J by 4 bases, leaving 12 bases between them. The CDR3 DNA sequence: TGTGCCACCAGTGATCACAGGGATTTGTACAATGAGCAGTTCTTC. This codes for CATSDHRDLYNEQFF.

The genes are TRBV10-2 and TRBJ2-3; 10 nucleotides line up with TRBD2. Germline loops: CDR1 WSHSY, CDR2 SAAADI. The V gene end was trimmed by 8 bases and the J gene end by 3 bases; junction bases not matched to a gene: 2. This CDR3 comprises 13 residues. This CDR3 is CASSSGRTDTQYF. The CDR3 DNA reads as TGCGCCAGCTCTAGCGGGAGAACAGATACGCAGTATTTT.

A few counts support this clone. The chain links TRBV18 to TRBJ2-7, with D possibly TRBD1 on 5 matching bases. V was shortened by 5 bases and J by 2 bases, with 13 bases between the two germline ends. Germline lookup yields CDR1 KGHSH and CDR2 LQKENI. The CDR3 extends over 14 amino acids. The CDR3 DNA follows: TGTGCCAGCTCAGGGGCCGGGCCAGCCTACGAGCAGTACGTC. Protein: CASSGAGPAYEQYV.

The count of this clone is one. The chain combines TRBV9 with TRBJ1-2; 7 bases match TRBD1. The germline V gene has CDR1 SGDLS and CDR2 YYNGEE. With 0 bases clipped from V and 7 bases from J, the junction kept 6 bases outside the gene matches. The CDR3 extends over 14 amino acids. CDR3 DNA: TGTGCCAGCAGCGTAGAGACTCGACAGGGTGGCTACACCTTC. It specifies CASSVETRQGGYTF.

This clone was detected only a few times. The chain uses TRBV7-2 and TRBJ1-3; unclear D gene. The CDR3 loop spans 12 amino acids. Germline V gives CDR1 SGHTA, CDR2 FQGNSA. V lost 4 bases and J 7 bases, leaving 8 bases between the germline ends. In DNA, the CDR3 is TGTGCCAGCAGCTGGGTGGGGAACACCATATATTTT. It translates to CASSWVGNTIYF. The full variable domain, with the rest looked up from reference TRBV7-2 and TRBJ1-3, is GAGVSQSPSNKVTEKGKDVELRCDPISGHTALYWYRQSLGQGLEFLIYFQGNSAPDKSGLPSDRFSAERTGGSVSTLTIQRTQQEDSAVYLCASSWVGNTIYFGEGSWLTVV.

The chain is built from TRBV6-5 and TRBJ1-2, with TRBD1 matching over 7 bases. Germline V CDR1 and CDR2: MNHEY, SVGAGI. V dropped 6 bases and J dropped 5; count of bases not matched to a gene: 3. The CDR3 totals 12 residues. Written as DNA, the CDR3 is TGTGCCAGCAGCCCGACAGGGTATGGCTACACCTTC. It specifies CASSPTGYGYTF.

This rearrangement joins TRBV19 to TRBJ1-2; D is unresolved. Per the germline V gene, CDR1 is LNHDA and CDR2 is SQIVND (reference sequence). CDR3 length equals 14 residues. The V and J ends lost 3 bases and 4 bases respectively, with 12 bases between them. The CDR3 DNA is TGTGCCAGTAGTATTCGGCTTACTGGCTATGGCTACACCTTC. This encodes CASSIRLTGYGYTF.

The chain combines TRBV24-1 with TRBJ2-3; D remains unclear. This CDR3 has 16 amino acids. The V and J ends lost 4 bases and 0 bases respectively, with 13 bases between them. Germline assignment: CDR1 KGHDR and CDR2 SFDVKD. CDR3 amino acids: CATSEPSSASTDTQYF. Here the CDR3 DNA reads TGTGCCACCAGTGAACCCAGTTCAGCTAGCACAGATACGCAGTATTTT.

The CDR3 loop reads CASSVEDNQPQHF. DNA of the CDR3: TGTGCCAGCAGTGTGGAAGACAATCAGCCCCAGCATTTT. The V call is TRBV6-4, the J call TRBJ1-5; D unresolved. This CDR3 has 13 residues. Germline V CDR1 and CDR2: MRHNA, SNTAGT. The V gene lost 4 bases and the J gene lost 3 bases, with 7 bases spanning the gap.

The chain has TRBV11-2 and TRBJ2-5; TRBD2 aligns across 9 bases. Germline V lookup: CDR1 SGHAT, CDR2 FQNNGV. This CDR3 spans 15 amino acids. The J segment lost 2 bases and the V segment lost 3 bases, leaving 4 bases of the junction unmatched. CDR3 DNA: TGTGCCAGCAGCTTCGGGGCGGGGGGGCAAGAGACCCAGTACTTC. The encoded protein is CASSFGAGGQETQYF.

J is TRBJ2-1 and V is TRBV7-2; 7 positions match TRBD2. Germline CDR1 SGHTA, CDR2 FQGNSA. The junction had 13 bases not matched to a gene; V was cut back by 4 bases and J by 7 bases. The CDR3 spans 16 residues. The CDR3 nucleotides read TGTGCCAGCAGCTCTTACACAACCGGGACTAAGAATGAGCAGTTCTTC. Its protein is CASSSYTTGTKNEQFF.